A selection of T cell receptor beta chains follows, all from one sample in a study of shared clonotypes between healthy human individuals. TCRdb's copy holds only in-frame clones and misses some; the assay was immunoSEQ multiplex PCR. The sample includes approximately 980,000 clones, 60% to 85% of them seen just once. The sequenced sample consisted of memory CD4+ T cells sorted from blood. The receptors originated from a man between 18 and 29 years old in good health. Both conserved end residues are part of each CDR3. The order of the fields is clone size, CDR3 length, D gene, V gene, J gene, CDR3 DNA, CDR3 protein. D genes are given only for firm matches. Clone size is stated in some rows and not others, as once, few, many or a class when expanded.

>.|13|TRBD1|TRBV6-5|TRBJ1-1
TGTGCCAGCAGGACGGGACAGGGCACTGAAGCTTTCTTT
CASRTGQGTEAFF
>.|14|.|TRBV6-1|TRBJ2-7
TGTGCCAGCAGTGAGACAGAAAACTCCTACGAGCAGTACTTC
CASSETENSYEQYF
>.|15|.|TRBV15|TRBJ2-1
TGTGCCACCAGCAGAGCGGTATCGAGCGACGGTGAGCAGTTCTTC
CATSRAVSSDGEQFF
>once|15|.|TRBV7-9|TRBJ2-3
TGTGCCAGCAGCCACACCGGTGTGGCAACAGATACGCAGTATTTT
CASSHTGVATDTQYF
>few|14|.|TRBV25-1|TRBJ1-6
TGTGCCAGCAGTGCACAGAACGATAATTCACCCCTCCACTTT
CASSAQNDNSPLHF
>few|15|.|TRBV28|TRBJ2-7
TGTGCCAGCAGTTTCAGGGGGCGGGGGTCCTACGAGCAGTACTTC
CASSFRGRGSYEQYF
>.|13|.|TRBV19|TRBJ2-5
TGTGCCAGTAGTATATGGGGCGCGGAGACCCAGTACTTC
CASSIWGAETQYF
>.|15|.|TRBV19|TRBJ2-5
TGTGCCAGTAGTCCTCGGACCACCCTCGGAGAGACCCAGTACTTC
CASSPRTTLGETQYF
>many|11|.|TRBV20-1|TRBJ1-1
TGCAGTGCTAGCCGTGGGGCTGAAGCTTTCTTT
CSASRGAEAFF
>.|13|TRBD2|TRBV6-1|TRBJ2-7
TGTGCCAGCAGTGAAAACGGACTAGCCCTGGGGTACTTC
CASSENGLALGYF
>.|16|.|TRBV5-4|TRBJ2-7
TGTGCCAGCAGCTTGGGGGGATACGACAGTTCCTACGAGCAGTACTTC
CASSLGGYDSSYEQYF
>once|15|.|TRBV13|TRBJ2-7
TGTGCCAGCAGCTTATTATCGTCTCCCCTCTACGAGCAGTACTTC
CASSLLSSPLYEQYF
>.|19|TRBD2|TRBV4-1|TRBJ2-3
TGCGCCAGCAGCTCCCGACTAGCGGGGGGGCATGTTGGCACAGATACGCAGTATTTT
CASSSRLAGGHVGTDTQYF
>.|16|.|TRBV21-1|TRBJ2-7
TGTGCCAGCAGCACCGTTCGGACAGGGAGGGTCTACGAGCAGTACTTC
CASSTVRTGRVYEQYF
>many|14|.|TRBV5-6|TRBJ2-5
TGTGCCAGCAGCTCACGAAACAGGGTTGAGACCCAGTACTTC
CASSSRNRVETQYF
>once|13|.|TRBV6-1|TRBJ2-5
TGTGCCAGCAACAGGCAGGGGATGGAGACCCAGTACTTC
CASNRQGMETQYF
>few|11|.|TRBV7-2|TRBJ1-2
TGTGCCAGCACAGGGCACTATGGCTACACCTTC
CASTGHYGYTF
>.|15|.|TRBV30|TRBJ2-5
TGTGCCTGGAGTGTATTTGGGACGGGCCCAGAGACCCAGTACTTC
CAWSVFGTGPETQYF
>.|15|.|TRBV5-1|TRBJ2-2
TGCGCCAGCATGAGGTGGGGACAGAACACCGGGGAGCTGTTTTTT
CASMRWGQNTGELFF